This T cell receptor (beta chain) comes out of a study of tumor-infiltrating lymphocytes in primary liver carcinoma. Regarding this clonotype: One end of the junction varies from germline; a read error may be responsible.

TCR beta cDNA was prepared out of roughly 500 ng total RNA by means of a constant-region primer. Employing slightly modified ARM-PCR, three nested multiplex PCR rounds were run, and these gave rise to the TCR beta libraries. MiXCR was run by TCRdb on the multiplex PCR reads, yielding one entry per CDR3 protein. The table shows approximately 73,000 distinct CDR3 sequences, with nearly 70% occurring only once. Co-extraction yielded RNA and DNA from around 20-30 mg of unsorted bulk tissue. This clonotype was sampled from a man aged 35 to 55 with primary liver carcinoma and hepatitis B virus infection. Sequencing used liver tumor tissue from sampling region 4. The subset was: tumor region T4, right-lateral pole.

CDR3 amino acids: CASSSEGDRFSYELYF. The CDR3 nucleotides read TGTGCCAGCAGCTCCGAAGGGGACAGGTTCTCCTACGAGCTGTACTTC. The chain joins TRBV7-8 to TRBJ2-7; 8 nucleotides align to TRBD1. The CDR3 is 16 amino acids. Germline values: CDR1 SGHVS, CDR2 FQNEAQ.